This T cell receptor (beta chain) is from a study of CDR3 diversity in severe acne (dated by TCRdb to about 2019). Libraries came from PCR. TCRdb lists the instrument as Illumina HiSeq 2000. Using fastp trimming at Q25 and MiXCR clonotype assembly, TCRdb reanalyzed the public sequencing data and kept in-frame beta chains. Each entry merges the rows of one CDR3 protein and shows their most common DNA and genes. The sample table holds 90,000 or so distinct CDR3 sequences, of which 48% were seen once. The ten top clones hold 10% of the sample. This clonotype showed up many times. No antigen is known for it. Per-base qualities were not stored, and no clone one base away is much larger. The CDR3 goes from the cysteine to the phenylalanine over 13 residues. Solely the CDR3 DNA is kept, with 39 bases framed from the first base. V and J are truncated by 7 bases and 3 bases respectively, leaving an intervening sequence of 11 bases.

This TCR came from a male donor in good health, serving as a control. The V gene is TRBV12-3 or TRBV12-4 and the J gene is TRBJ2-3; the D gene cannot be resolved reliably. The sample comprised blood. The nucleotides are TGTGCCAGCACTTTGGTGACAACAGATACGCAGTATTTT. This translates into CASTLVTTDTQYF.